Shown below are 17 T cell receptor beta chains from a single sample sequenced in a study of naive and memory T cell subsets. An equimolar mix of two oligonucleotides served as the beta constant-region primer for TRBC1 and TRBC2. Ligated cDNA was amplified by four rounds of PCR with nested alpha and beta constant-region primers and SP2. TCRdb recomputed calls from the UMI-ligation and nested PCR reads with MiXCR, one row per CDR3 protein. The repertoire holds tens of thousands of distinct CDR3 sequences, with less than 20% as singletons. Sequencing was performed on effector memory CD4+ T cells from blood. Subset indicated: effector memory, CD45RA- CD27-. These receptors originate from a human donor in good health.

This clonotype turned up a few times. The chain recombines TRBV3-1 with TRBJ2-1; the D gene is possibly TRBD2 (6 bases). The CDR3 is 13 residues long. V was cut by 1 base and J by 9 bases, with 10 bases left in between. Germline CDR1 is LGHDT and CDR2 is YNNKEL (reference sequence). This chain's CDR3 is CASSQAWGGEQFF. CDR3 nucleotide sequence: TGTGCCAGCAGCCAAGCGTGGGGAGGTGAGCAGTTCTTC.

The table lists this clonotype with a few counts. The rearrangement joins TRBV28 to TRBJ1-2, with TRBD1 matching over 8 bases. The CDR3 runs 15 residues. In germline, CDR1 is MDHEN, CDR2 SYDVKM. Germline trimming cut 4 bases from V and 4 bases from J; bases unmatched to any gene: 8. CDR3 sequence: CASSSMTGDGYGYTF. The CDR3 DNA sequence: TGTGCCAGCAGTTCAATGACAGGGGACGGCTATGGCTACACCTTC.

This clonotype is categorized as medium-sized (0.01 to 0.1%). The J gene is TRBJ2-7, the V gene TRBV28; D is possibly TRBD1 or TRBD2 (6 bases each). Trimming stripped 4 bases from V and 4 bases from J, with 17 bases between. Germline CDR1 is MDHEN and CDR2 is SYDVKM. The CDR3 runs to 15 residues. The CDR3 spells CASSSRRGQGYEQYF. In DNA form, the CDR3 reads TGTGCCAGCAGTTCTCGGAGGGGACAAGGATACGAGCAGTACTTC.

The chain carries TRBV2 and TRBJ2-2; unclear D gene. Germline CDR1 reads SNHLY; CDR2 reads FYNNEI. V was clipped by 3 bases and J by 0 bases, with 8 bases between them. This CDR3 has 15 amino acids. Written as DNA, the CDR3 is TGTGCCAGCAGTGAGAGGCGGTCGAACACCGGGGAGCTGTTTTTT. Translating gives CASSERRSNTGELFF.

This chain links TRBV28 with TRBJ2-7; D is perhaps TRBD1 or TRBD2 (5 bases each). V shed 5 bases and J shed 3 bases, with 20 bases lying between them. CDR1 is MDHEN, CDR2 SYDVKM, per germline. This CDR3 has 16 residues. The CDR3 loop reads CASSPRPGPRVYEQYF. The CDR3 bases are TGTGCCAGCAGTCCCCGCCCGGGACCTCGGGTCTACGAGCAGTACTTC.

This clonotype was counted only a few times. This chain connects TRBV6-6 to TRBJ2-7, with 9 bases aligning to TRBD2. The germline gives CDR1 MNHNY, CDR2 SVGAGI (reference sequence). V shed 7 bases and J 0 bases; nucleotides not matched to a gene: 4. The CDR3 runs 14 residues. CDR3 amino acids: CASILAGTSYEQYF. The CDR3 DNA reads TGTGCCAGCATCCTAGCGGGAACCTCCTACGAGCAGTACTTC.

This clonotype was seen repeatedly, ten times or more. The genes are TRBV18 and TRBJ1-5, with 10 bases matching TRBD1. Germline CDR1 KGHSH, CDR2 LQKENI. The ends lost 3 bases at V and 2 bases at J; junction bases unmatched: 4. The CDR3 totals 16 residues. The CDR3 bases are TGTGCCAGCTCACCGGGACAGGGGAATCGCAATCAGCCCCAGCATTTT. Its protein is CASSPGQGNRNQPQHF. Full variable domain (rest looked up from reference TRBV18 and TRBJ1-5): NAGVMQNPRHLVRRRGQEARLRCSPMKGHSHVYWYRQLPEEGLKFMVYLQKENIIDESGMPKERFSAEFPKEGPSILRIQQVVRGDSAAYFCASSPGQGNRNQPQHFGDGTRLSIL.

This clonotype was seen more than once but under ten times. The V and J genes are TRBV4-3 and TRBJ1-1, with TRBD1 as a possible D gene (6 bases). The V gene lost 1 base and the J gene lost 1 base, with 16 bases spanning the gap. This CDR3 has 17 amino acids. Germline assignment: CDR1 LGHNA and CDR2 YSLEER. The CDR3 DNA follows: TGCGCCAGCAGCCAAGGGGTAATGGGGGCAGCGAACACTGAAGCTTTCTTT. Residues: CASSQGVMGAANTEAFF.

The sample holds many counts of this clonotype. The J gene is TRBJ1-2, the V gene TRBV29-1; D is possibly TRBD1 (5 bases). Germline V gene lookup returns CDR1 SQVTM and CDR2 ANQGSEA. The CDR3 spans 14 residues. The germline V and J ends were trimmed by 5 bases and 3 bases, with 16 bases remaining between them. CDR3: CSVQTAPTYYGYTF. DNA of the CDR3: TGCAGCGTTCAGACAGCCCCTACGTACTATGGCTACACCTTC.

The chain recombines TRBV6-1 with TRBJ1-1; D call uncertain. The V end lost 4 bases, the J end lost 0 bases, and 6 bases lay between the germline ends. Germline values: CDR1 MNHNS, CDR2 SASEGT. This CDR3 is 13 amino acids long. This chain's CDR3 is CASSVTVNTEAFF. The CDR3, as DNA: TGTGCCAGCAGTGTGACGGTGAACACTGAAGCTTTCTTT.

V is TRBV5-4 and J is TRBJ2-6, with 10 bases that match TRBD1. The CDR3 covers 20 residues. The V gene end was trimmed by 6 bases and the J gene end by 4 bases; junction bases not matched to a gene: 19. Germline values: CDR1 SGHNT, CDR2 YYREEE (reference sequence). DNA for the CDR3: TGTGCCAGCATCCGCATCCTGGGGGGACAGGGGAACCTCGGGGCCAACGTCCTGACTTTC. This translates into CASIRILGGQGNLGANVLTF.

This clonotype was seen a few times. The rearrangement uses TRBV5-5 and TRBJ1-1; maybe TRBD1 (6 bases). Trimming shortened V by 1 base and J by 1 base, and 20 bases separated the two germline ends. Germline loops: CDR1 SGHKS, CDR2 YYEKEE (reference sequence). This CDR3 spans 18 amino acids. Here the CDR3 reads CASSLQWFSRTANTEAFF. CDR3 bases: TGTGCCAGCAGCTTGCAATGGTTTTCTCGGACAGCGAACACTGAAGCTTTCTTT.

This clonotype has only a few counts. The gene calls are TRBV12-3 or TRBV12-4 and TRBJ2-1, with 14 bases fitting TRBD2. The junction had 5 bases not matched to a gene; V was cut back by 8 bases and J by 8 bases. The CDR3 spans 14 residues. CDR3 in amino acids: CASRLAGGPYEQFF. Here the CDR3 DNA reads TGTGCCAGCCGACTAGCGGGAGGGCCCTATGAGCAGTTCTTC.

This clonotype was counted at least ten times. The genes are TRBV29-1 and TRBJ2-1, with 9 nucleotides matching TRBD2. With 4 bases clipped from V and 3 bases from J, the junction kept 4 bases outside the gene matches. The CDR3 has 14 residues. Germline V gives CDR1 SQVTM, CDR2 ANQGSEA. CDR3 bases: TGCAGCGTTGGTCTAGCGGGACACTACAATGAGCAGTTCTTC. It codes for CSVGLAGHYNEQFF.

The CDR3 is CASSIGTSGSFVEFF. CDR3 coding DNA: TGTGCCAGCAGCATCGGGACTAGCGGGAGCTTTGTAGAGTTCTTC. V usage is TRBV7-9 and J usage is TRBJ2-1, with 14 bases fitting TRBD2. Germline-derived CDR1 and CDR2 are SEHNR and FQNEAQ (reference sequence). The CDR3 has 15 residues. The ends lost 5 bases at V and 14 bases at J; junction bases unmatched: 11.

A word on this clonotype: The junction departs from the called germline gene at one end, perhaps through a read error. The V gene is TRBV7-9, the J gene TRBJ2-5; D unclear. Germline lookup yields CDR1 SEHNR and CDR2 FQNEAQ (reference sequence). The CDR3 consists of 13 residues. The DNA for the CDR3 is TGTGCCAGCAGCTTAAGCCTCCAAAAGACCCAGTACTTC. Protein product: CASSLSLQKTQYF.

The V call is TRBV30, the J call TRBJ1-1; 7 bases are a match to TRBD1. J was trimmed by 11 bases and V by 2 bases; bases with no gene match: 5. CDR1 and CDR2 from the germline V gene are GTSNPN and SVGIG (reference sequence). The CDR3 has 11 amino acids. CDR3 loop: CAWSPGQMAFF. DNA of the CDR3: TGTGCCTGGAGTCCGGGACAGATGGCTTTCTTT.